Below are 8 T cell receptor beta chains sequenced from a single sample in a study of CD8 T cells in ankylosing spondylitis. TCRdb reprocessed the 5' RACE reads with MiXCR, giving one entry per CDR3 protein. The sample lists about 250,000 distinct CDR3 sequences, under 12% occurring once. Sequencing was performed on blood, either unsorted or a sorted T cell fraction (not recorded which). Receptors were obtained from a male donor with ankylosing spondylitis or in good health (not recorded which).

The chain has TRBV6-5 and TRBJ2-5, with a weak D call TRBD1 (6 bases). The CDR3 has 13 residues. Germline V gene lookup returns CDR1 MNHEY and CDR2 SVGAGI. V lost 5 bases and J 1 base, leaving 8 bases between the germline ends. The CDR3 is CASSQGGQETQYF. In DNA, the CDR3 is TGTGCCAGCAGTCAAGGGGGCCAAGAGACCCAGTACTTC.

This clonotype was recorded at least ten times. The chain couples TRBV12-5 to TRBJ1-1; a weak D match, TRBD1 (6 bases). V lost 3 bases and J 7 bases, leaving 15 bases between the germline ends. The CDR3 contains 14 residues. Germline V gives CDR1 LGHNT, CDR2 FRNRAP. CDR3 sequence (DNA): TGTGCTAGTGGTTTCCCAACAGGGTATAGTGAAGCTTTCTTT. It translates to CASGFPTGYSEAFF.

The table lists this clonotype with a few counts. The chain couples TRBV11-2 to TRBJ1-1; 8 nucleotides line up with TRBD1. CDR1 is SGHAT and CDR2 is FQNNGV in the germline V gene. The CDR3 loop spans 14 amino acids. The junction had 5 bases not matched to a gene; V was cut back by 3 bases and J by 5 bases. CDR3 sequence reads: CASSLAGGMTEAFF. DNA for the CDR3: TGTGCCAGCAGCTTGGCAGGGGGCATGACTGAAGCTTTCTTT.

This clonotype showed up just a few times. This chain links TRBV6-1 with TRBJ2-1; the match to TRBD2 covers 7 bases. Germline loops: CDR1 MNHNS, CDR2 SASEGT. The CDR3 extends over 14 amino acids. The V and J ends lost 8 bases and 2 bases, in that order; junction bases with no gene match: 6. The CDR3 loop reads CASAFRGAYNEQFF. In DNA, the CDR3 is TGTGCCAGCGCATTCCGGGGGGCCTACAATGAGCAGTTCTTC.

This clonotype was recorded a few times. The CDR3 loop is CASKESWASNQPQHF. The CDR3 coding sequence is TGCGCCAGCAAGGAATCCTGGGCGAGCAATCAGCCCCAGCATTTT. The rearrangement links TRBV5-1 to TRBJ1-5; D is ambiguous. The CDR3 sequence is 15 residues long. Trimming took 6 bases from V and 1 from J, leaving 14 bases between them. Germline CDR1 SGHRS, CDR2 YFSETQ.

This clonotype came up a few times. The V gene is TRBV4-1, the J gene TRBJ2-2; 7 bases are a match to TRBD1. The V gene end was trimmed by 1 base and the J gene end by 5 bases; junction bases not matched to a gene: 4. There are 15 residues in the CDR3. Germline CDR1 and CDR2: MGHRA and YSYEKL. The CDR3, as DNA: TGCGCCAGCAGCCAAGGGGACAGAGAAACCGGGGAGCTGTTTTTT. Protein product: CASSQGDRETGELFF.

This clonotype has more than one count but fewer than ten. The chain couples TRBV7-8 to TRBJ1-5, with D tentatively TRBD1 (5 bases). The germline CDR1 and CDR2 sequences are SGHVS and FQNEAQ. The CDR3 loop spans 15 amino acids. The ends were cut back, 5 bases at V and 3 bases at J, with 14 bases in the middle. CDR3 coding DNA: TGTGCCAGCAGCAGGAAGAGGGGCTTCAATCAGCCCCAGCATTTT. It encodes CASSRKRGFNQPQHF.

At least ten counts were recorded for this clonotype. The gene calls are TRBV5-1 and TRBJ2-5; D call uncertain. V was clipped by 2 bases and J by 5 bases, with 13 bases between them. Germline V gene sequence: CDR1 SGHRS, CDR2 YFSETQ. The CDR3 runs to 14 residues. The CDR3 DNA reads TGCGCCAGCAGCTTTTTTCTCCTGGGGGAGACCCAGTACTTC. Translating it yields CASSFFLLGETQYF.